The 20 T cell receptor beta chains reported below all come from one sample, sequenced in a study of shared clonotypes between healthy human individuals. Produced via immunoSEQ multiplex PCR; TCRdb's table is partial and in-frame only. The sample has 2 million to 2.5 million clones; nearly 97% are singletons. Sequenced: naive CD4+ T cells sorted from blood. Subset described: CD45RA+ positively selected. These receptors were collected from a man younger than 30 in good health.

The J gene is TRBJ2-2, the V gene TRBV18; D may be TRBD2 (6 bases). Germline CDR1 KGHSH, CDR2 LQKENI. CDR3 length: 16 residues. Trimming left V 1 base short and J 6 bases short, with 15 bases between. The CDR3 DNA is TGTGCCAGCTCACCACTCCCGACTAGTTCCGCCGGGGAGCTGTTTTTT. This encodes CASSPLPTSSAGELFF. The whole variable domain, filled in from reference TRBV18 and TRBJ2-2, reads NAGVMQNPRHLVRRRGQEARLRCSPMKGHSHVYWYRQLPEEGLKFMVYLQKENIIDESGMPKERFSAEFPKEGPSILRIQQVVRGDSAAYFCASSPLPTSSAGELFFGEGSRLTVL.

This chain links TRBV5-1 with TRBJ1-4, with 7 bases lining up with TRBD1. This CDR3 is built from 15 residues. Per germline, CDR1 SGHRS and CDR2 YFSETQ. Unmatched junction bases numbered 5, after V lost 1 base and J lost 5 bases. The CDR3 coding sequence is TGCGCCAGCAGCTTGACCGGGACAGAAAATGAAAAACTGTTTTTT. This sequence encodes CASSLTGTENEKLFF.

This chain uses TRBV13 with TRBJ2-7; 10 bases are a match to TRBD1. The CDR3 sequence is 17 residues long. The J segment lost 5 bases and the V segment lost 0 bases, leaving 10 bases of the junction unmatched. Germline CDR1 reads PRHDT; CDR2 reads FYEKMQ (reference sequence). CDR3 protein: CASSLGRGRDRGNEQYF. In nucleotides, the CDR3 is TGTGCCAGCAGCTTAGGTCGAGGTCGGGACAGGGGAAACGAGCAGTACTTC.

A single count supports this clone. The DNA of the CDR3 is TGTGCCTGGAGTGAGGCCGGGCCCCAAGAGACCCAGTACTTC. Its translation is CAWSEAGPQETQYF. The chain links TRBV30 to TRBJ2-5; D is unresolved. Germline V CDR1 and CDR2: GTSNPN, SVGIG (reference sequence). Trimming left V 1 base short and J 1 base short, with 10 bases between. The CDR3 totals 14 residues.

The chain couples TRBV18 to TRBJ1-5; 8 nucleotides match TRBD1. J was trimmed by 5 bases and V by 3 bases; bases with no gene match: 6. Germline-derived CDR1 and CDR2 are KGHSH and LQKENI. The CDR3 sequence is 15 residues long. The CDR3 nucleotides read TGTGCCAGCTCACCGGACTCGGACAGGGATCAGCCCCAGCATTTT. This sequence encodes CASSPDSDRDQPQHF. The complete variable domain, with remaining parts taken from reference TRBV18 and TRBJ1-5, reads NAGVMQNPRHLVRRRGQEARLRCSPMKGHSHVYWYRQLPEEGLKFMVYLQKENIIDESGMPKERFSAEFPKEGPSILRIQQVVRGDSAAYFCASSPDSDRDQPQHFGDGTRLSIL.

This rearrangement joins TRBV4-1 to TRBJ2-7; 14 bases align to TRBD2. The germline V gene has CDR1 MGHRA and CDR2 YSYEKL. This CDR3 spans 16 amino acids. Losses at the gene ends were 3 bases for V and 3 bases for J; bases not matched to a gene: 4. The CDR3: CASSHSTSGGDYEQYF. CDR3 nucleotide sequence: TGCGCCAGCAGCCATTCGACTAGCGGGGGGGACTACGAGCAGTACTTC.

This chain uses TRBV5-5 with TRBJ1-4; possibly TRBD1 for D (5 bases). The CDR3 runs 13 residues. Trimming removed 4 bases at V and 5 bases at J, with 9 bases between. The germline gives CDR1 SGHKS, CDR2 YYEKEE (reference sequence). The CDR3 is CASSAGANEKLFF. CDR3 in DNA: TGTGCCAGCAGCGCCGGGGCCAATGAAAAACTGTTTTTT.

This chain connects TRBV5-4 to TRBJ2-3; 15 nucleotides line up with TRBD2. V dropped 5 bases and J dropped 6; count of bases not matched to a gene: 7. Germline CDR1 reads SGHNT; CDR2 reads YYREEE (reference sequence). This CDR3 has 16 amino acids. In nucleotides, the CDR3 is TGTGCCAGCAGGCCTGGACTAGCGGGAGGGCCCGATACGCAGTATTTT. It is translated as CASRPGLAGGPDTQYF.

V and J are TRBV28 and TRBJ1-1; no reliable D call. The germline gives CDR1 MDHEN, CDR2 SYDVKM. There are 13 residues in the CDR3. Trimming left V 7 bases short and J 0 bases short, with 9 bases between. CDR3 in DNA: TGTGCCAGCATTGGCGCTTTGAACACTGAAGCTTTCTTT. It is translated as CASIGALNTEAFF. Drawing the rest from reference TRBV28 and TRBJ1-1, the complete variable domain is DVKVTQSSRYLVKRTGEKVFLECVQDMDHENMFWYRQDPGLGLRLIYFSYDVKMKEKGDIPEGYSVSREKKERFSLILESASTNQTSMYLCASIGALNTEAFFGQGTRLTVV.

This chain uses TRBV9 with TRBJ2-3; D ambiguous. The CDR3 sequence is 14 residues long. V lost 5 bases and J 1 base, leaving 11 bases between the germline ends. Germline V lookup: CDR1 SGDLS, CDR2 YYNGEE. CDR3 sequence (DNA): TGTGCCAGCAGTGACACGCTCCGCACAGATACGCAGTATTTT. This gives the protein CASSDTLRTDTQYF.

This chain uses TRBV10-3 with TRBJ1-6, with unresolved D. This CDR3 is 14 amino acids long. The V and J ends lost 6 bases and 7 bases respectively, with 13 bases between them. Germline CDR1 and CDR2: ENHRY and SYGVKD. CDR3 sequence: CAISATRENSPLHF. In nucleotides, the CDR3 is TGTGCCATCAGCGCGACACGCGAGAATTCACCCCTCCACTTT.

V gene TRBV18 combines with J gene TRBJ2-3; D possibly corresponds to TRBD1 (6 bases). Germline CDR1 is KGHSH and CDR2 is LQKENI. Trimming took 6 bases from V and 7 from J, leaving 20 bases between them. This CDR3 spans 15 amino acids. The CDR3, as DNA: TGTGCCAGCTCCACTCTGCCCTTACAGGGTAATACGCAGTATTTT. This encodes CASSTLPLQGNTQYF.

The chain carries TRBV9 and TRBJ1-1; D possibly corresponds to TRBD1 (6 bases). Germline V CDR1 and CDR2: SGDLS, YYNGEE. This CDR3 has 12 amino acids. The ends were cut back, 0 bases at V and 11 bases at J, with 11 bases in the middle. The CDR3 bases are TGTGCCAGCAGCGTAGGACAGGAAAAGGCTTTCTTT. Translated: CASSVGQEKAFF. Combining the CDR3 with reference TRBV9 and TRBJ1-1 gives the whole variable domain DSGVTQTPKHLITATGQRVTLRCSPRSGDLSVYWYQQSLDQGLQFLIQYYNGEERAKGNILERFSAQQFPDLHSELNLSSLELGDSALYFCASSVGQEKAFFGQGTRLTVV.

The chain joins TRBV7-8 to TRBJ1-1; D uncertain. The CDR3 runs to 14 residues. From germline, CDR1 is SGHVS and CDR2 FQNEAQ. Between the trimmed V and J ends, which lost 5 bases and 3 bases, there was a span of 13 bases. CDR3 region: CASSKRALDTEAFF. The CDR3 bases are TGTGCCAGCAGCAAAAGGGCCTTGGACACTGAAGCTTTCTTT. The whole variable domain, remainder taken from reference TRBV7-8 and TRBJ1-1, is GAGVSQSPRYKVAKRGQDVALRCDPISGHVSLFWYQQALGQGPEFLTYFQNEAQLDKSGLPSDRFFAERPEGSVSTLKIQRTQQEDSAVYLCASSKRALDTEAFFGQGTRLTVV.

Only one count was recorded for this clone. V and J are TRBV6-7 and TRBJ2-7; 7 nucleotides line up with TRBD2. TRBV6-7 is assigned to the ORF class and has an uncertain function. With 1 base clipped from V and 4 bases from J, the junction kept 10 bases outside the gene matches. This CDR3 has 16 residues. The CDR3, as DNA: TGTGCCAGCAGTTACTTCGGACGGGCCGGGGGGTACGAGCAGTACTTC. Translation: CASSYFGRAGGYEQYF.

The chain links TRBV28 to TRBJ1-2, with D possibly TRBD1 on 5 matching bases. This CDR3 has 13 residues. The ends were cut back, 11 bases at V and 2 bases at J, with 15 bases in the middle. The germline V gene encodes CDR1 MDHEN and CDR2 SYDVKM. In nucleotides, the CDR3 is TGTGCCTCCCTCGAGGGGCGCAACTATGGCTACACCTTC. The encoded protein is CASLEGRNYGYTF.

CDR3 protein: CASSYDSGTGPFF. As DNA, the CDR3 is TGTGCCAGCAGTTATGACTCCGGGACAGGGCCGTTCTTC. The chain is built from TRBV6-5 and TRBJ2-1; 9 nucleotides align to TRBD1. J was trimmed by 15 bases and V by 3 bases; bases with no gene match: 9. Germline CDR1 and CDR2: MNHEY and SVGAGI. The CDR3 loop spans 13 amino acids.

The chain is built from TRBV5-4 and TRBJ2-5; TRBD2 aligns across 8 bases. The CDR3 has 16 residues. Germline V CDR1 and CDR2: SGHNT, YYREEE (reference sequence). The trim removed 0 bases at V and 2 bases at J, leaving 6 bases unmatched. This CDR3 is CASSLGRTSSQETQYF. The DNA for the CDR3 is TGTGCCAGCAGCTTGGGGAGGACTAGCTCTCAAGAGACCCAGTACTTC.

The CDR3 reads CASSFGLAQYNEQFF. The CDR3 DNA follows: TGTGCCAGCAGTTTCGGACTAGCCCAATACAATGAGCAGTTCTTC. The rearrangement joins TRBV27 to TRBJ2-1; 8 bases match TRBD2. The V segment lost 3 bases and the J segment 4 bases; nucleotides outside the gene matches: 5. This CDR3 region has 15 residues. The V gene's germline CDR1 is MNHEY and CDR2 SMNVEV (reference sequence).

The rearrangement joins TRBV4-2 to TRBJ1-6; no definite D call. CDR3 length: 16 amino acids. Trimming left V 0 bases short and J 9 bases short, with 15 bases between. Germline CDR1 LGHNA, CDR2 YNFKEQ. Written as DNA, the CDR3 is TGTGCCAGCAGCCAAGAGGCTGGGGTGCAAGGTTCACCCCTCCACTTT. It translates to CASSQEAGVQGSPLHF.